These 24 T cell receptor beta chains share one sample of origin, sequenced in a study of radiotherapy plus CTLA-4 blockade in lung cancer (dated by TCRdb to 2017 to 2018). Library construction relied on the immunoSEQ multiplex PCR assay. TCRdb stores this immuneACCESS table with in-frame sequences only. Part of the clones is absent; in the studies checked, under half of the shortfall reflects unresolved V genes, and no reason is known for the rest. In all, the sample holds around 65,000 clones, and roughly 80% of those were seen once. The biggest ten clones account for 4.4% of the sample. This sample comprised peripheral blood, obtained from a patient treated with radiotherapy plus ipilimumab. The receptors shown here come from a human donor with non-small cell lung cancer who had a complete response to radiotherapy plus ipilimumab.

The chain combines TRBV30 with TRBJ1-3; D not resolved. CDR1 is GTSNPN and CDR2 is SVGIG in the germline V gene (reference sequence). The V and J ends lost 4 bases and 4 bases respectively, with 17 bases between them. The CDR3 covers 15 residues. The CDR3: CAWMTRGGVGNTIYF. The DNA for the CDR3 is TGTGCCTGGATGACGCGGGGAGGCGTAGGAAACACCATATATTTT.

V and J are TRBV6-6 and TRBJ1-3; D is uncertain. The V gene's germline CDR1 is MNHNY and CDR2 SVGAGI (reference sequence). V was clipped by 6 bases and J by 2 bases, with 14 bases between them. The CDR3 runs 15 residues. The CDR3 bases are TGTGCCAGCAGCCGAGACACGTCCACTGGAAACACCATATATTTT. The encoded protein is CASSRDTSTGNTIYF.

This chain connects TRBV12-5 to TRBJ2-5; unclear D gene. This CDR3 has 12 residues. Trimming shortened V by 5 bases and J by 3 bases, and 7 bases separated the two germline ends. Germline CDR1 and CDR2: LGHNT and FRNRAP. CDR3 protein: CASGTLKETQYF. Here the CDR3 DNA reads TGTGCTAGTGGTACCCTCAAAGAGACCCAGTACTTC.

The rearrangement links TRBV4-3 to TRBJ2-3; 7 nucleotides agree with TRBD2. Trimming at V came to 0 bases and at J to 11 bases, leaving 5 bases not matched to a gene. CDR1 and CDR2 from the germline V gene are LGHNA and YSLEER. The CDR3 is 13 amino acids. CDR3 sequence (DNA): TGCGCCAGCAGCCAAGAGGGAGCGGGGCTGCAGTATTTT. Protein: CASSQEGAGLQYF.

The chain is built from TRBV27 and TRBJ2-3; the D is unclear. V was pared by 3 bases and J by 2 bases, with 9 bases between. Germline loops: CDR1 MNHEY, CDR2 SMNVEV (reference sequence). The CDR3 contains 14 residues. Written as DNA, the CDR3 is TGTGCCAGCAGTTTTAGAACCTACACAGATACGCAGTATTTT. Protein: CASSFRTYTDTQYF.

V usage is TRBV30 and J usage is TRBJ2-5; 11 positions match TRBD1. J lost 3 bases, V lost 3 bases, and 6 bases had no gene match. Germline loops: CDR1 GTSNPN, CDR2 SVGIG (reference sequence). The CDR3 consists of 15 residues. This CDR3 is CAWRKGGQGEETQYF. As DNA, the CDR3 is TGTGCCTGGAGAAAAGGGGGACAGGGGGAAGAGACCCAGTACTTC.

The chain employs TRBV29-1 and TRBJ2-7, with 7 positions matching TRBD2. Germline V gives CDR1 SQVTM, CDR2 ANQGSEA. V lost 3 bases and J lost 3; bases outside the gene matches: 2. The CDR3 is 12 amino acids. Written as DNA, the CDR3 is TGCAGCGTTGACGGGAGGCTCTACGAGCAGTACGTC. It translates to CSVDGRLYEQYV.

This chain connects TRBV6-9 to TRBJ2-5; TRBD2 agrees at 9 bases. Germline assignment: CDR1 MNHGY and CDR2 SVAAGI. CDR3 size: 16 residues. J lost 4 bases, V lost 0 bases, and 6 bases had no gene match. This CDR3 reads CASSYSAGGLVETQYF. The CDR3 coding sequence is TGTGCCAGCAGTTATTCAGCGGGGGGCCTAGTAGAGACCCAGTACTTC.

The chain is built from TRBV6-5 and TRBJ1-1, with a tentative D call TRBD1 (6 bases). The germline V and J ends were trimmed by 6 bases and 1 base, with 9 bases remaining between them. There are 13 residues in the CDR3. Germline CDR1 reads MNHEY; CDR2 reads SVGAGI. CDR3 in DNA: TGTGCCAGCAGGGAGGGGGAGAACACTGAAGCTTTCTTT. As protein: CASREGENTEAFF.

The V call is TRBV5-4, the J call TRBJ2-1; possible D gene TRBD2, 6 bases. CDR1 SGHNT and CDR2 YYREEE come from the germline V gene (reference sequence). V was cut by 5 bases and J by 7 bases, with 22 bases left in between. This CDR3 spans 16 amino acids. The CDR3 reads CASRWAGQGSGNEQFF. The CDR3 DNA reads as TGTGCCAGCAGGTGGGCGGGGCAGGGTAGTGGAAATGAGCAGTTCTTC.

The chain links TRBV5-1 to TRBJ1-4; 9 bases are shared with TRBD1. This CDR3 spans 15 amino acids. From germline, CDR1 is SGHRS and CDR2 YFSETQ. V lost 4 bases and J lost 5; bases outside the gene matches: 6. CDR3 amino acids: CASSLGQGRNEKLFF. Written as DNA, the CDR3 is TGCGCCAGCAGCCTAGGACAGGGGCGGAATGAAAAACTGTTTTTT. Full variable domain (missing parts from reference TRBV5-1 and TRBJ1-4): KAGVTQTPRYLIKTRGQQVTLSCSPISGHRSVSWYQQTPGQGLQFLFEYFSETQRNKGNFPGRFSGRQFSNSRSEMNVSTLELGDSALYLCASSLGQGRNEKLFFGSGTQLSVL.

This clone was detected a few times. CDR3 nucleotide sequence: TGTGCCTGGAGTTTGTCAGGGGGCAATCAGCCCCAGCATTTT. Protein sequence: CAWSLSGGNQPQHF. This chain uses TRBV30 with TRBJ1-5, with D possibly matching TRBD1 (6 bases). V was shortened by 2 bases and J by 2 bases, with 10 bases between the two germline ends. The CDR3 is 14 residues long. Germline V gene lookup returns CDR1 GTSNPN and CDR2 SVGIG (reference sequence).

J is TRBJ1-1 and V is TRBV27, with TRBD1 matching 11 bases. CDR1 and CDR2 (germline): MNHEY, SMNVEV (reference sequence). The CDR3 covers 16 residues. J lost 4 bases, V lost 6 bases, and 10 bases had no gene match. The CDR3, as DNA: TGTGCCAGCAGCCCCCGGACAGGGGGCGCGGGCACTGAAGCTTTCTTT. Protein sequence: CASSPRTGGAGTEAFF.

The rearrangement links TRBV6-5 to TRBJ2-1, with TRBD2 as a possible D gene (7 bases). The CDR3 runs to 15 residues. V lost 4 bases and J 5 bases, leaving 15 bases between the germline ends. CDR1 is MNHEY, CDR2 SVGAGI, per germline. Here the CDR3 reads CASSWGGTGNNEQFF. The CDR3 DNA sequence: TGTGCCAGCAGTTGGGGGGGAACAGGGAACAATGAGCAGTTCTTC.

The rearrangement joins TRBV19 to TRBJ2-1; D is unresolved. The V end lost 10 bases, the J end lost 1 base, and 8 bases lay between the germline ends. The CDR3 totals 12 residues. Germline CDR1 and CDR2: LNHDA and SQIVND (reference sequence). CDR3 DNA: TGTGCCACCCGCCGGTCCTACAATGAGCAGTTCTTC. Amino acid sequence: CATRRSYNEQFF.

The chain uses TRBV15 and TRBJ1-2; D is uncertain. The V gene's germline CDR1 is LNHNV and CDR2 YYDKDF (reference sequence). V dropped 7 bases and J dropped 2 bases, with 14 bases sitting between them. CDR3 size: 14 residues. CDR3: CATTLTGLNYGYTF. CDR3 DNA sequence: TGTGCCACCACCCTTACCGGACTCAACTATGGCTACACCTTC. Full variable domain (rest looked up from reference TRBV15 and TRBJ1-2): DAMVIQNPRYQVTQFGKPVTLSCSQTLNHNVMYWYQQKSSQAPKLLFHYYDKDFNNEADTPDNFQSRRPNTSFCFLDIRSPGLGDTAMYLCATTLTGLNYGYTFGSGTRLTVV.

About this clone itself: Additional DNA sequences in this sample encode the identical CDR3. The chain uses TRBV19 and TRBJ1-4; D is unclear. The CDR3 has 12 amino acids. Germline V gene lookup returns CDR1 LNHDA and CDR2 SQIVND (reference sequence). Trimming left V 3 bases short and J 8 bases short, with 7 bases between. The CDR3 DNA follows: TGTGCCAGTAGTATTAGAGGGGAAAAACTGTTTTTT. Translation gives CASSIRGEKLFF.

The genes are TRBV25-1 and TRBJ1-4; D is ambiguous. V was shortened by 6 bases and J by 4 bases, with 15 bases between the two germline ends. The CDR3 runs to 15 residues. The germline CDR1 and CDR2 sequences are MGHDK and SYGVNS. Here the CDR3 reads CASSSHLQRNEKLFF. The CDR3 DNA follows: TGTGCCAGCAGCTCCCACTTACAGCGTAATGAAAAACTGTTTTTT.

This chain uses TRBV6-5 with TRBJ1-5, with D perhaps matching TRBD1 (5 bases). The V gene's germline CDR1 is MNHEY and CDR2 SVGAGI. V was pared by 4 bases and J by 5 bases, with 6 bases between. This CDR3 is 12 amino acids long. The CDR3 reads CASSSGDQPQHF. In nucleotides, the CDR3 is TGTGCCAGCAGTTCGGGGGATCAGCCCCAGCATTTT.

The genes are TRBV7-9 and TRBJ2-2; D not resolved. Germline assignment: CDR1 SEHNR and CDR2 FQNEAQ (reference sequence). The CDR3 runs to 14 residues. Trimming removed 5 bases at V and 6 bases at J, with 13 bases between. This chain's CDR3 is CASSPDLTAGELFF. The DNA for the CDR3 is TGTGCCAGCAGCCCCGATCTGACCGCCGGGGAGCTGTTTTTT.

The chain combines TRBV2 with TRBJ2-7; maybe TRBD1 (6 bases). The CDR3 loop spans 13 amino acids. Trimming removed 4 bases from V and 5 bases from J, with 12 bases in between. Germline assignment: CDR1 SNHLY and CDR2 FYNNEI. The CDR3 reads CASSVQDSHEQYV. DNA of the CDR3: TGTGCCAGCAGTGTGCAGGACAGCCACGAGCAGTACGTC.

The chain combines TRBV4-1 with TRBJ2-7; D is possibly TRBD1 (6 bases). Germline V gene data show CDR1 as MGHRA and CDR2 as YSYEKL. V was trimmed by 1 base and J by 1 base, leaving 14 bases between them. The CDR3 is made up of 16 amino acids. The CDR3 here is CASSQVEQGGSYEQYF. Written as DNA, the CDR3 is TGCGCCAGCAGCCAAGTGGAACAGGGCGGTTCCTACGAGCAGTACTTC.

This chain connects TRBV11-2 to TRBJ2-3, with TRBD2 as a possible D gene (5 bases). From germline, CDR1 is SGHAT and CDR2 FQNNGV. Trimming stripped 1 base from V and 2 bases from J, with 10 bases between. The CDR3 spans 15 residues. The CDR3 is CASSLAPGSTDTQYF. DNA of the CDR3: TGTGCCAGCAGCTTAGCCCCGGGATCCACAGATACGCAGTATTTT.

The CDR3 spells CASSRGPRNTF. CDR3 DNA: TGTGCCAGCAGTAGGGGACCGCGAAACACCTTC. V gene TRBV2 combines with J gene TRBJ1-2; D may be TRBD1 (5 bases). V was pared by 5 bases and J by 12 bases, with 13 bases between. The germline gives CDR1 SNHLY, CDR2 FYNNEI. The CDR3 covers 11 residues.